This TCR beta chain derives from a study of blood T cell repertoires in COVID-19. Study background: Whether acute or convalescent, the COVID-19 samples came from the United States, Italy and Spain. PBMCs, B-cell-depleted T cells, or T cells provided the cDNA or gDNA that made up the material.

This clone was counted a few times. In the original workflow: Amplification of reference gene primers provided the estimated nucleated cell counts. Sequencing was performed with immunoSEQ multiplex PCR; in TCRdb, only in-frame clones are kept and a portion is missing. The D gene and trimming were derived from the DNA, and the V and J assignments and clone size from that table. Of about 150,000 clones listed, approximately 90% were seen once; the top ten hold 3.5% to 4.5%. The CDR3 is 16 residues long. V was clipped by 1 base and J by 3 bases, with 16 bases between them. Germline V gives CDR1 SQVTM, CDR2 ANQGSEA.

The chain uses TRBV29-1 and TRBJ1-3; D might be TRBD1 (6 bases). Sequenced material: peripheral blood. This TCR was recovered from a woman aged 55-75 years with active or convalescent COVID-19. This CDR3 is CSVEGSGGAGGNTIYF. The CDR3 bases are TGCAGCGTTGAAGGATCGGGGGGCGCGGGTGGAAACACCATATATTTT. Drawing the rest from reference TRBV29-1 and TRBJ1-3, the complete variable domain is SAVISQKPSRDICQRGTSLTIQCQVDSQVTMMFWYRQQPGQSLTLIATANQGSEATYESGFVIDKFPISRPNLTFSTLTVSNMSPEDSSIYLCSVEGSGGAGGNTIYFGEGSWLTVV.